These 20 T cell receptor beta chains originate from one sample sequenced in a study of blood T cell repertoires in COVID-19. Produced via immunoSEQ multiplex PCR; TCRdb's table is partial and in-frame only. The sample lists 48,000 or so clones, 65% to 90% occurring once. The material sequenced was peripheral blood. These receptors originate from an elderly woman with COVID-19, enrolled during active disease.

The CDR3 sequence: CASKRGQGDQRGTQYF. The CDR3 DNA reads TGTGCCAGCAAACGGGGACAGGGAGACCAAAGAGGGACCCAGTACTTC. The V and J genes are TRBV2 and TRBJ2-5; 9 nucleotides line up with TRBD1. V lost 7 bases and J lost 7; bases outside the gene matches: 16. The germline gives CDR1 SNHLY, CDR2 FYNNEI. The CDR3 is 16 residues long.

The count of this clone is one. At one of its ends the junction is not consistent with the germline gene, which may arise from a read error. The CDR3: CASSPSREVGTGELFF. CDR3 bases: TGTGCTAGCAGCCCCAGTAGGGAGGTGGGCACCGGGGAGCTGTTTTTT. J is TRBJ2-2 and V is TRBV7-7; possibly TRBD2 for D (6 bases). The CDR3 covers 16 residues. From germline, CDR1 is SSHAT and CDR2 FNYEAQ (reference sequence).

The chain is built from TRBV11-3 and TRBJ2-7; TRBD1 matches at 10 bases. Germline values: CDR1 SGHNT, CDR2 YENEEA. This CDR3 region has 11 residues. With 11 bases clipped from V and 5 bases from J, the junction kept 3 bases outside the gene matches. This chain's CDR3 is CASGTGDEQYF. The CDR3 DNA reads TGTGCCTCCGGGACAGGGGACGAGCAGTACTTC. The variable domain in full, completed from reference TRBV11-3 and TRBJ2-7, reads EAGVVQSPRYKIIEKKQPVAFWCNPISGHNTLYWYLQNLGQGPELLIRYENEEAVDDSQLPKDRFSAERLKGVDSTLKIQPAELGDSAVYLCASGTGDEQYFGPGTRLTVT.

This clone was counted ten times or more. The chain uses TRBV4-2 and TRBJ1-2; weak D call: TRBD1 (6 bases). Trimming pared 0 bases from V and 7 bases from J, leaving 12 bases between. The CDR3 is 14 residues long. Germline V gene data show CDR1 as LGHNA and CDR2 as YNFKEQ. Here the CDR3 reads CASSQDEWGPGYTF. In nucleotides, the CDR3 is TGTGCCAGCAGCCAAGATGAGTGGGGGCCTGGCTACACCTTC.

The V gene is TRBV6-1, the J gene TRBJ2-5; possibly TRBD1 for D (5 bases). Germline values: CDR1 MNHNS, CDR2 SASEGT. This CDR3 is built from 15 residues. The germline V and J ends were trimmed by 1 base and 1 base, with 10 bases remaining between them. CDR3 region: CASSEEDSIQETQYF. DNA of the CDR3: TGTGCCAGCAGTGAAGAAGACAGTATCCAAGAGACCCAGTACTTC.

The chain employs TRBV6-4 and TRBJ1-1; perhaps TRBD1 as D (6 bases). Trimming left V 6 bases short and J 6 bases short, with 17 bases between. Germline CDR1 MRHNA, CDR2 SNTAGT. The CDR3 totals 14 residues. The CDR3 spells CASRLQGESSEAFF. CDR3 DNA: TGTGCCAGCAGATTACAGGGTGAGTCTTCTGAAGCTTTCTTT.

This chain joins TRBV10-2 and TRBJ1-2; D is unclear. Germline V lookup: CDR1 WSHSY, CDR2 SAAADI. The V and J ends lost 2 bases and 6 bases respectively, with 16 bases between them. This CDR3 has 15 amino acids. For the CDR3, the DNA is TGCGCCAGCAGTGAGCCTCGAAGGCGGGTCCATGGCTACACCTTC. Translation: CASSEPRRRVHGYTF.

V gene TRBV16 combines with J gene TRBJ1-2; no reliable D call. The ends were cut back, 0 bases at V and 0 bases at J, with 14 bases in the middle. Looked up from germline, CDR1 is KGHSY and CDR2 is FQNENV. The CDR3 has 17 residues. CDR3 loop: CASSQSVQAGANYGYTF. The CDR3, as DNA: TGTGCCAGCAGCCAATCTGTCCAGGCCGGGGCTAACTATGGCTACACCTTC.

This chain uses TRBV19 with TRBJ2-2, with a possible D match to TRBD2 (5 bases). CDR1 LNHDA and CDR2 SQIVND come from the germline V gene (reference sequence). The CDR3 runs 16 residues. V was pared by 4 bases and J by 4 bases, with 16 bases between. The CDR3 nucleotides read TGTGCCAGTAGTAACCGAGGGCACAGTCTCACCGGGGAGCTGTTTTTT. It translates to CASSNRGHSLTGELFF.

J is TRBJ2-3 and V is TRBV5-4; 8 bases align to TRBD1. Losses at the gene ends were 0 bases for V and 2 bases for J; bases not matched to a gene: 5. CDR3 length equals 16 residues. Germline-derived CDR1 and CDR2 are SGHNT and YYREEE (reference sequence). The CDR3 region has the DNA TGTGCCAGCAGCTTGGGGGGACAGGCAGTCACAGATACGCAGTATTTT. This codes for CASSLGGQAVTDTQYF. The full variable domain, with the rest looked up from reference TRBV5-4 and TRBJ2-3, is ETGVTQSPTHLIKTRGQQVTLRCSSQSGHNTVSWYQQALGQGPQFIFQYYREEENGRGNFPPRFSGLQFPNYSSELNVNALELDDSALYLCASSLGGQAVTDTQYFGPGTRLTVL.

This chain uses TRBV18 with TRBJ1-1, with D possibly TRBD1 on 6 matching bases. The CDR3 is 13 amino acids. Trimming pared 2 bases from V and 7 bases from J, leaving 11 bases between. Per germline, CDR1 KGHSH and CDR2 LQKENI. The CDR3 bases are TGTGCCAGCTCACCATTAAAAGGGGGTGAAGCTTTCTTT. This gives the protein CASSPLKGGEAFF.

V usage is TRBV2 and J usage is TRBJ1-2, with 8 nucleotides matching TRBD1. Trimming removed 8 bases from V and 4 bases from J; junction bases left unmatched: 9. Germline V gene data show CDR1 as SNHLY and CDR2 as FYNNEI. This CDR3 comprises 14 residues. The CDR3 coding sequence is TGTGCCAGCGGTCCCAGGGGGCCCGTCTATGGCTACACCTTC. It is translated as CASGPRGPVYGYTF.

This chain links TRBV6-2 or TRBV6-3 with TRBJ1-5, with D maybe TRBD1 (5 bases). CDR3 size: 15 residues. Trimming took off 3 bases at V and 1 base at J, with 10 bases between the two ends. From germline, CDR1 is MNHEY and CDR2 SVGEGT. In nucleotides, the CDR3 is TGTGCCAGCAGTTATGCAGGGATAAGCAATCAGCCCCAGCATTTT. It is translated as CASSYAGISNQPQHF.

The rearrangement joins TRBV18 to TRBJ1-1; 10 bases match TRBD1. V trimming: 1 base; J trimming: 2 bases; junction bases outside the gene matches: 4. The germline CDR1 and CDR2 sequences are KGHSH and LQKENI. The CDR3 runs 16 residues. The DNA of the CDR3 is TGTGCCAGCTCACCACTGACAGGGGGCGGAAACACTGAAGCTTTCTTT. This encodes CASSPLTGGGNTEAFF.

This clone was recorded a few times. This chain joins TRBV2 and TRBJ1-2; no clear D gene. Trimming took off 8 bases at V and 7 bases at J, with 14 bases between the two ends. This CDR3 comprises 12 residues. CDR1 and CDR2 from the germline V gene are SNHLY and FYNNEI. As DNA, the CDR3 is TGTGCCAGCCGCCTCAATCTAGGTGGCTACACCTTC. Amino acid sequence: CASRLNLGGYTF.

The chain uses TRBV25-1 and TRBJ1-2; 7 positions match TRBD1. Per germline, CDR1 MGHDK and CDR2 SYGVNS. The CDR3 is 15 residues long. J lost 4 bases, V lost 5 bases, and 10 bases had no gene match. The CDR3, as DNA: TGTGCCAGCAGTCTCACCGGGACAGTGAGCTATGGCTACACCTTC. Protein: CASSLTGTVSYGYTF.

The chain recombines TRBV5-1 with TRBJ1-1; D uncertain. Germline-derived CDR1 and CDR2 are SGHRS and YFSETQ. V dropped 4 bases and J dropped 5 bases, with 15 bases sitting between them. There are 14 residues in the CDR3. CDR3 in amino acids: CASSLTGSSTEAFF. CDR3 bases: TGCGCCAGCAGCCTGACGGGGAGTTCAACTGAAGCTTTCTTT.

CDR3 coding DNA: TGTGCCTGGAGCCCACAGGGCGGGAATTCACCCCTCCACTTT. This encodes CAWSPQGGNSPLHF. This rearrangement joins TRBV30 to TRBJ1-6; D is possibly TRBD1 (6 bases). This CDR3 spans 14 amino acids. Trimming took off 3 bases at V and 7 bases at J, with 13 bases between the two ends. CDR1 is GTSNPN and CDR2 is SVGIG in the germline V gene (reference sequence).

The V call is TRBV7-2, the J call TRBJ2-7, with TRBD1 matching over 8 bases. Germline loops: CDR1 SGHTA, CDR2 FQGNSA. The CDR3 consists of 14 residues. The V segment lost 4 bases and the J segment 7 bases; nucleotides outside the gene matches: 9. CDR3 amino acids: CASSSGQVGGEQYF. The CDR3 bases are TGTGCCAGCAGCTCGGGACAGGTGGGAGGAGAGCAGTACTTC.

This chain uses TRBV5-1 with TRBJ1-4, with TRBD1 identical over 9 bases. Germline V gene lookup returns CDR1 SGHRS and CDR2 YFSETQ. CDR3 length: 13 residues. The V segment lost 5 bases and the J segment 8 bases; nucleotides outside the gene matches: 4. CDR3 nucleotide sequence: TGCGCCAGCAGTCACGGACAGGGGGAAAAACTGTTTTTT. Translating it yields CASSHGQGEKLFF.